This T cell receptor beta chain was identified during a study of cytomegalovirus exposure and HLA in healthy donors. With 60 Vbeta and 13 Jbeta primers, the PCR was carried out. Here immunoSEQ multiplex PCR was the method, and the copy in TCRdb shows in-frame clones only, minus some. This sample has 150,000 or so clones; just under 80% occur once, and the top ten carry 1.3%. The CDR3 runs 14 residues. CDR1 and CDR2 from the germline V gene are SEHNR and FQNEAQ (reference sequence). The V end was cut by 1 base, the J end by 2 bases, with 7 bases between. The sequencing input was PBMCs. This receptor was obtained from a man aged 25-45 years in good health and CMV-seronegative. The V gene is TRBV7-9, the J gene TRBJ2-3; D unclear. The DNA for the CDR3 is TGTGCCAGCAGCTTAGATGGCTCCACAGATACGCAGTATTTT. Translation gives CASSLDGSTDTQYF.